This T cell receptor (beta chain) was recorded in a study of T cell changes during pregnancy in multiple sclerosis. Libraries were prepared by immunoSEQ multiplex PCR; TCRdb keeps only in-frame clonotypes and omits some of them. This table has around 36,000 clones, roughly nine tenths appearing once. Deletions cut 0 bases from V and 5 bases from J, with 11 bases between. From germline, CDR1 is SGHNT and CDR2 YYREEE (reference sequence). CDR3 length: 14 residues. The V gene is TRBV5-4, the J gene TRBJ2-5, with D perhaps TRBD2 (5 bases). The sequences come from CD8+ T cells from peripheral blood mononuclear cells, collected before pregnancy. The TCR sequence derives from a female donor with multiple sclerosis, enrolled in a pregnancy study. The CDR3 DNA reads TGTGCCAGCAGCTTGGTGGGAGAGGTGGAGACCCAGTACTTC. It codes for CASSLVGEVETQYF.